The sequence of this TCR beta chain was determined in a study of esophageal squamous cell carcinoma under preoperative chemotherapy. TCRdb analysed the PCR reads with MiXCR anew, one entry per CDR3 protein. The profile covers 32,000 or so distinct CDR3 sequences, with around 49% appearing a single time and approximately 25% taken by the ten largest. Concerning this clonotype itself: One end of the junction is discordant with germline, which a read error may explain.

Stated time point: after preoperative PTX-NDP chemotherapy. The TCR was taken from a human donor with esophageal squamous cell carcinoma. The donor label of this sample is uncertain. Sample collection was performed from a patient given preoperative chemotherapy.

CDR3: CASSEAGGGAKNTQYF. Here the CDR3 DNA reads TGTGCCAGCAGCGAAGCGGGGGGGGGGGCCAAAAACACTCAGTATTTC. This chain uses TRBV6-1 with TRBJ2-4, with 10 nucleotides matching TRBD2. The CDR3 totals 16 residues. CDR1 is MNHNS, CDR2 SASEGT, per germline.